Presented here are 20 T cell receptor beta chains from one specimen sequenced in a study of cytomegalovirus exposure and HLA in healthy donors. The study ran its PCR with 60 Vbeta and 13 Jbeta primers. Profiled with immunoSEQ multiplex PCR; TCRdb holds only in-frame clones, not every one. The data hold fewer than 250,000 clones, with over 80% observed a single time. The sequenced sample was PBMCs. The receptors were gathered from a boy aged 2-15 years in good health and CMV-seronegative.

This clone was counted a few times. The sample has other DNA sequences that encode this CDR3 too. The J gene is TRBJ2-3, the V gene TRBV6-5, with a weak D call TRBD1 (5 bases). This CDR3 has 13 residues. V was cut by 6 bases and J by 2 bases, with 9 bases left in between. CDR1 and CDR2 (germline): MNHEY, SVGAGI. CDR3 amino acids: CASRRGSTDTQYF. The CDR3 nucleotides read TGTGCCAGCAGAAGGGGTTCCACAGATACGCAGTATTTT.

This clone was picked up a small number of times. The rearrangement links TRBV6-5 to TRBJ1-3, with no clear D. The CDR3 has 15 amino acids. Trimming left V 2 bases short and J 0 bases short, with 8 bases between. Germline loops: CDR1 MNHEY, CDR2 SVGAGI. The CDR3 sequence is CASSYLGISGNTIYF. CDR3 coding DNA: TGTGCCAGCAGTTACCTCGGGATCTCTGGAAACACCATATATTTT.

The rearrangement uses TRBV7-2 and TRBJ2-3, with TRBD2 identical over 7 bases. Per germline, CDR1 SGHTA and CDR2 FQGNSA. CDR3 length: 14 residues. After removal of 3 bases from V and 5 bases from J, the junction contained 5 bases not matched to a gene. CDR3 DNA: TGTGCCAGCAGCTTCGGACTAGGGGAAGATACGCAGTATTTT. Its protein product is CASSFGLGEDTQYF.

V gene TRBV25-1 combines with J gene TRBJ1-5; 8 nucleotides align to TRBD1. V shed 1 base, J shed 10 bases, and the junction held 9 bases outside the gene matches. Looked up from germline, CDR1 is MGHDK and CDR2 is SYGVNS. The CDR3 extends over 15 amino acids. Here the CDR3 reads CASSEFLQGEGPQHF. CDR3 nucleotides: TGTGCCAGCAGTGAATTTCTACAGGGGGAGGGACCCCAGCATTTT.

The V gene is TRBV7-2, the J gene TRBJ1-5; tentatively, D is TRBD1 (5 bases). Trimming removed 0 bases at V and 11 bases at J, with 14 bases between. CDR1 is SGHTA and CDR2 is FQGNSA in the germline V gene. This CDR3 is built from 14 residues. The CDR3, as DNA: TGTGCCAGCAGCTTAGCGGACGGGAGAGGGGCCCAGCATTTT. It is translated as CASSLADGRGAQHF.

V usage is TRBV6-4 and J usage is TRBJ2-7; TRBD2 aligns across 8 bases. Per the germline V gene, CDR1 is MRHNA and CDR2 is SNTAGT. The CDR3 covers 16 residues. Trimming cost V 8 bases and J 0 bases; bases outside gene matches: 12. CDR3 bases: TGTGCCAGCTGTCATCTAGCGGGTTACTACTCCTACGAGCAGTACTTC. Amino acids: CASCHLAGYYSYEQYF.

The chain is built from TRBV15 and TRBJ2-1; the match to TRBD2 covers 16 bases. V lost 1 base and J lost 8; bases outside the gene matches: 5. This CDR3 comprises 17 residues. Germline-derived CDR1 and CDR2 are LNHNV and YYDKDF (reference sequence). The CDR3 nucleotides are TGTGCCACCAGCAGAGTTGAGGGACTAGCGGGAGGGGATGAGCAGTTCTTC. Translating gives CATSRVEGLAGGDEQFF.

This clone was detected once. The chain joins TRBV7-8 to TRBJ1-4, with D possibly matching TRBD1 (6 bases). Germline CDR1 SGHVS, CDR2 FQNEAQ. Trimming removed 1 base at V and 4 bases at J, with 10 bases between. The CDR3 is made up of 15 amino acids. The CDR3 loop reads CASSLGGQGNEKLFF. In DNA, the CDR3 is TGTGCCAGCAGCTTAGGGGGGCAGGGTAATGAAAAACTGTTTTTT. The full variable domain, completed using reference TRBV7-8 and TRBJ1-4, is GAGVSQSPRYKVAKRGQDVALRCDPISGHVSLFWYQQALGQGPEFLTYFQNEAQLDKSGLPSDRFFAERPEGSVSTLKIQRTQQEDSAVYLCASSLGGQGNEKLFFGSGTQLSVL.

This chain uses TRBV2 with TRBJ2-3; 7 nucleotides line up with TRBD1. Germline CDR1 reads SNHLY; CDR2 reads FYNNEI. V lost 7 bases to trimming and J lost 0 bases; unmatched junction nucleotides: 16. The CDR3 is 18 amino acids. This chain's CDR3 is CASNPTRDRYISTDTQYF. DNA of the CDR3: TGTGCCAGCAACCCCACTCGGGACAGATACATTAGCACAGATACGCAGTATTTT.

The chain combines TRBV6-5 with TRBJ2-1; a weak D match, TRBD2 (5 bases). V shed 6 bases and J shed 10 bases, with 22 bases lying between them. The CDR3 extends over 15 amino acids. Germline CDR1 reads MNHEY; CDR2 reads SVGAGI. In DNA form, the CDR3 reads TGTGCCAGCAGAAACGCGGTAAATCTTGAGGGCGAGCAGTTCTTC. Translation: CASRNAVNLEGEQFF.

This sequence joins TRBV29-1 and TRBJ1-1; the match to TRBD1 covers 8 bases. J lost 5 bases, V lost 6 bases, and 8 bases had no gene match. In germline, CDR1 is SQVTM, CDR2 ANQGSEA. This CDR3 region has 13 residues. The CDR3 loop is CSVSTGAGTEAFF. DNA for the CDR3: TGCAGCGTATCGACAGGGGCGGGTACTGAAGCTTTCTTT.

The chain joins TRBV7-6 to TRBJ2-7; 14 nucleotides match TRBD2. V shed 5 bases and J 4 bases; nucleotides not matched to a gene: 4. The CDR3 covers 15 residues. Germline assignment: CDR1 SGHVS and CDR2 FNYEAQ. In nucleotides, the CDR3 is TGTGCCAGCAGCGGGACTAGCGGGAGTTTTTACGAGCAGTACTTC. Translation gives CASSGTSGSFYEQYF.

The chain has TRBV19 and TRBJ2-5, with D maybe TRBD2 (7 bases). The ends were cut back, 3 bases at V and 4 bases at J, with 18 bases in the middle. This CDR3 contains 16 residues. CDR1 and CDR2 from the germline V gene are LNHDA and SQIVND (reference sequence). This CDR3 reads CASSIAIEGGRETQYF. In DNA, the CDR3 is TGTGCCAGTAGTATTGCGATCGAGGGGGGGAGAGAGACCCAGTACTTC.

A few counts support this clone. The rearrangement joins TRBV2 to TRBJ2-7; D perhaps matches TRBD2 (6 bases). The CDR3 is 14 residues long. V was pared by 3 bases and J by 2 bases, with 11 bases between. The V gene's germline CDR1 is SNHLY and CDR2 FYNNEI. The CDR3 bases are TGTGCCAGCAGTGAGGGACTGCCCCCCTACGAGCAGTACTTC. It is translated as CASSEGLPPYEQYF.

The CDR3 region has the DNA TGTGCCAGCAGTGAGACAGGGACCTACGAGCGGTACTTC. Translated, it gives CASSETGTYERYF. The gene calls are TRBV6-1 and TRBJ2-5, with TRBD1 matching over 7 bases. The length of the CDR3 is 13 residues. The V gene end was trimmed by 3 bases and the J gene end by 13 bases; junction bases not matched to a gene: 11. Germline V gives CDR1 MNHNS, CDR2 SASEGT.

The chain couples TRBV19 to TRBJ2-1, with a tentative D call TRBD2 (5 bases). The V end lost 2 bases, the J end lost 10 bases, and 9 bases lay between the germline ends. This CDR3 is built from 12 residues. Germline-derived CDR1 and CDR2 are LNHDA and SQIVND (reference sequence). CDR3 sequence reads: CASSILAREQFF. The DNA for the CDR3 is TGTGCCAGTAGTATATTAGCGCGCGAGCAGTTCTTC.

This clone was picked up one time. The V gene is TRBV18, the J gene TRBJ2-3; D is possibly TRBD2 (6 bases). This CDR3 is built from 16 residues. Per the germline V gene, CDR1 is KGHSH and CDR2 is LQKENI. Trimming took off 4 bases at V and 2 bases at J, with 16 bases between the two ends. Here the CDR3 reads CASSLLTGVPTDTQYF. As DNA, the CDR3 is TGTGCCAGCTCACTATTAACGGGGGTTCCCACAGATACGCAGTATTTT.

This chain connects TRBV19 to TRBJ1-2, with a weak D call TRBD1 (6 bases). CDR3 length: 16 residues. V gave up 5 bases and J gave up 8 bases, with 24 bases separating them. CDR1 is LNHDA, CDR2 SQIVND, per germline (reference sequence). CDR3 nucleotide sequence: TGTGCCAGTAGTGACCGACAGGTTGTTGTAGGTTACGGCTACACCTTC. Encoded protein: CASSDRQVVVGYGYTF.

The chain has TRBV4-1 and TRBJ1-5; D not resolved. The germline V and J ends were trimmed by 0 bases and 3 bases, with 9 bases remaining between them. CDR1 is MGHRA, CDR2 YSYEKL, per germline. The length of the CDR3 is 15 residues. CDR3 DNA: TGCGCCAGCAGCCAAGAACGCAGAAACAATCAGCCCCAGCATTTT. It specifies CASSQERRNNQPQHF.

This clone has just a few counts. The chain recombines TRBV5-6 with TRBJ2-2; TRBD2 agrees at 14 bases. V trimming: 4 bases; J trimming: 5 bases; junction bases outside the gene matches: 7. The CDR3 loop spans 17 amino acids. CDR1 is SGHDT, CDR2 YYEEEE, per germline. CDR3 sequence: CASSDGTSGSWTGELFF. The CDR3 region has the DNA TGTGCCAGCAGCGATGGGACTAGCGGGAGCTGGACCGGGGAGCTGTTTTTT. Full variable domain (outside the CDR3, taken from reference TRBV5-6 and TRBJ2-2): DAGVTQSPTHLIKTRGQQVTLRCSPKSGHDTVSWYQQALGQGPQFIFQYYEEEERQRGNFPDRFSGHQFPNYSSELNVNALLLGDSALYLCASSDGTSGSWTGELFFGEGSRLTVL.